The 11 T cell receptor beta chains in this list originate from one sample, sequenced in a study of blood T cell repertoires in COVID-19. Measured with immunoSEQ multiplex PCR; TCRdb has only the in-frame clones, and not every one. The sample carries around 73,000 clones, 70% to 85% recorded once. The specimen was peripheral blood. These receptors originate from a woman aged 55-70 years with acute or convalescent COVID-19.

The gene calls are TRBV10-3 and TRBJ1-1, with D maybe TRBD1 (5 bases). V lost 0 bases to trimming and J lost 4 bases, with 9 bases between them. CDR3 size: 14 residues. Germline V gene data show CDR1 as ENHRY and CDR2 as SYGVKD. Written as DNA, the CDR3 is TGTGCCATCAGTGAGTCTCCGGGGGTCACTGAAGCTTTCTTT. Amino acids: CAISESPGVTEAFF.

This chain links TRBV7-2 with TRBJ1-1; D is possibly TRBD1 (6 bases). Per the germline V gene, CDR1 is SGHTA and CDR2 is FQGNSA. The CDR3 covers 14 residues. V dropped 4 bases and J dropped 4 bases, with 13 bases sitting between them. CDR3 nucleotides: TGTGCCAGCAGCTACGGGGGGGCGGGCACTGAAGCTTTCTTT. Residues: CASSYGGAGTEAFF. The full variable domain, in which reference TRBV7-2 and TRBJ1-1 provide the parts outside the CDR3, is GAGVSQSPSNKVTEKGKDVELRCDPISGHTALYWYRQSLGQGLEFLIYFQGNSAPDKSGLPSDRFSAERTGGSVSTLTIQRTQQEDSAVYLCASSYGGAGTEAFFGQGTRLTVV.

The CDR3 protein is CAWSSRDRGLGSEKLFF. CDR3 nucleotides: TGTGCCTGGAGTAGTAGGGACAGGGGGCTTGGGAGTGAAAAACTGTTTTTT. V is TRBV30 and J is TRBJ1-4; 12 nucleotides match TRBD1. Trimming at V came to 2 bases and at J to 7 bases, leaving 11 bases not matched to a gene. CDR3 length: 17 amino acids. CDR1 and CDR2 from the germline V gene are GTSNPN and SVGIG (reference sequence).

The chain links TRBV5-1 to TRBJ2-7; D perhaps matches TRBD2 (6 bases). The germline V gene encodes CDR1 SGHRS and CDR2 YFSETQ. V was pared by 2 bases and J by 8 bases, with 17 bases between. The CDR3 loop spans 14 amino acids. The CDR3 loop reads CASSFRDFSSKQYF. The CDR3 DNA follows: TGCGCCAGCAGCTTCCGGGACTTCTCATCTAAGCAGTACTTC.

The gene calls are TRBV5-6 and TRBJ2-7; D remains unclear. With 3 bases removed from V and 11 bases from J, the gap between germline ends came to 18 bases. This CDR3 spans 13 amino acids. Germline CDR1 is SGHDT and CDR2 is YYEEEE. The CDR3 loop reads CASSSVMWSLEYF. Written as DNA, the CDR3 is TGTGCCAGCAGCTCAGTCATGTGGTCCCTGGAGTACTTC.

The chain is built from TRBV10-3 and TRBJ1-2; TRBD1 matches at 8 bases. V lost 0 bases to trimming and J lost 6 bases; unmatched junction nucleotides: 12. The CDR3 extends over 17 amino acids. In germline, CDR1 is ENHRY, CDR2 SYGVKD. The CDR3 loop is CAISESSGRTGTHGYTF. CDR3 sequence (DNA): TGTGCCATCAGTGAGTCGAGTGGGAGGACAGGGACCCATGGCTACACCTTC.

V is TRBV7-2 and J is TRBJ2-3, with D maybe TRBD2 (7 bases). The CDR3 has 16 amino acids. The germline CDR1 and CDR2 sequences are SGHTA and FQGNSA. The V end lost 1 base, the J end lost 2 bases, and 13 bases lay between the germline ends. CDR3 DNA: TGTGCCAGCAGCTTAGTAGGGGGAGGGATCACAGATACGCAGTATTTT. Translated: CASSLVGGGITDTQYF.

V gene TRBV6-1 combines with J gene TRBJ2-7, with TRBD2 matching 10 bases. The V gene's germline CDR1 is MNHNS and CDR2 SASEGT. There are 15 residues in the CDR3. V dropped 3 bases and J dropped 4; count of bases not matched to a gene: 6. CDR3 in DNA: TGTGCCAGCAGTGACGAAGCGGGGGGGGTATACGAGCAGTACTTC. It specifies CASSDEAGGVYEQYF.

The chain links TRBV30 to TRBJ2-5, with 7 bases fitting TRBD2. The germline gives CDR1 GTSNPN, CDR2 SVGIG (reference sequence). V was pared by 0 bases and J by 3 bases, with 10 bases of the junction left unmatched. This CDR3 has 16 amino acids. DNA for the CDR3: TGTGCCTGGAGTGTACGTGAAGCGGGGTTTGAAGAGACCCAGTACTTC. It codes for CAWSVREAGFEETQYF.

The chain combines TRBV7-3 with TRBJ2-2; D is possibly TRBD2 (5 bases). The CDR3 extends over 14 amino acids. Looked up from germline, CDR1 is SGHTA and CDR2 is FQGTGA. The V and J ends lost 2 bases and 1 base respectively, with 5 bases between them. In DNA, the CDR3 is TGTGCCAGCAGCTTAGAGGGGAACACCGGGGAGCTGTTTTTT. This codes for CASSLEGNTGELFF.

This CDR3 is CASSQAYPGLAGEGIQTDTQYF. In DNA, the CDR3 is TGCGCCAGCAGCCAAGCCTACCCGGGACTAGCGGGAGAGGGTATCCAAACAGATACGCAGTATTTT. The chain links TRBV4-1 to TRBJ2-3; 14 nucleotides match TRBD2. The V gene end was trimmed by 1 base and the J gene end by 3 bases; junction bases not matched to a gene: 18. Germline values: CDR1 MGHRA, CDR2 YSYEKL. This CDR3 has 22 amino acids.